This T cell receptor (beta chain) was profiled in a study of blood T cell repertoires in COVID-19. Study-level background: PBMCs, B-cell-depleted T cells, or T cells provided the cDNA or gDNA that made up the material.

As originally analysed: Amplification of reference gene primers provided the estimated nucleated cell counts. Generated by immunoSEQ multiplex PCR, the TCRdb table keeps only in-frame clones and is missing some. The DNA gave D and trimming, while V, J and clone size come from that table. Altogether hundreds of thousands of clones are present, around four fifths being singletons, with the ten largest covering 7.5% to 9%. The sequence was collected from a woman in her 50s with acute or convalescent COVID-19. The sample comprised peripheral blood.

CDR3 DNA: TGCAGCGTCGGCACGACAGGCGGGGAGACCCAGTACTTC. Translating it yields CSVGTTGGETQYF. The rearrangement uses TRBV29-1 and TRBJ2-5, with D perhaps matching TRBD1 (6 bases). Germline V gene data show CDR1 as SQVTM and CDR2 as ANQGSEA. This CDR3 contains 13 residues. Trimming pared 6 bases from V and 5 bases from J, leaving 16 bases between.